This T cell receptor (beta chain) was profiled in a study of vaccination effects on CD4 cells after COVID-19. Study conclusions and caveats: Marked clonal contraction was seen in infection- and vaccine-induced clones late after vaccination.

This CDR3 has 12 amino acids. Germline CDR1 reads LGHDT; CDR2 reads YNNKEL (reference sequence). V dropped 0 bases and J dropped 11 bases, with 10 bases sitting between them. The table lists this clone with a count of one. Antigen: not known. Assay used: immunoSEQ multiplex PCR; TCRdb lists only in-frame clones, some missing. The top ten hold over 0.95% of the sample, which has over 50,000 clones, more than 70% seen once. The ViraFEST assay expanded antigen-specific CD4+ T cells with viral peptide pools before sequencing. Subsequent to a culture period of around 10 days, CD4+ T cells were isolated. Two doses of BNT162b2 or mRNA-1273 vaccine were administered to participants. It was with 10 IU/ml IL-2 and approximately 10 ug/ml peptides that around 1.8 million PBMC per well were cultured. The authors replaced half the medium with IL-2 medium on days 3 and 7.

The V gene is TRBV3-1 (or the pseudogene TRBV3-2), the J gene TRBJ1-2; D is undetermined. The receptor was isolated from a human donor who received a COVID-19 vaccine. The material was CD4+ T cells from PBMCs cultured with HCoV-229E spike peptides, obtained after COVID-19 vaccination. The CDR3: CASSQDLREYTF. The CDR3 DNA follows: TGTGCCAGCAGCCAAGATTTAAGAGAATACACCTTC.